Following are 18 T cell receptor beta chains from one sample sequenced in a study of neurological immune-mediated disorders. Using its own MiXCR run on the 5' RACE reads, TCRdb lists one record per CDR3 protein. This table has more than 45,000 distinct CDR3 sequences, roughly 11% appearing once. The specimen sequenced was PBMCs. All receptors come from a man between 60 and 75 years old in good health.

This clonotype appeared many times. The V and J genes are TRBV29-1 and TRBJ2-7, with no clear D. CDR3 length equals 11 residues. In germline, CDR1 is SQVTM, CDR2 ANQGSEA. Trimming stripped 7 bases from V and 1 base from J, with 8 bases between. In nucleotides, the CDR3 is TGCAGCGCATTTTGGTCCTACGAGCAGTACTTC. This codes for CSAFWSYEQYF.

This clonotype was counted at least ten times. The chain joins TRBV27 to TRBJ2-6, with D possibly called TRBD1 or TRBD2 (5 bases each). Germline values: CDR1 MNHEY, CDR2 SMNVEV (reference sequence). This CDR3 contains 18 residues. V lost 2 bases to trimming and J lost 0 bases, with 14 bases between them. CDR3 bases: TGTGCCAGCAGTTTAATGTGGGGGTCCAGCTCTGGGGCCAACGTCCTGACTTTC. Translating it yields CASSLMWGSSSGANVLTF.

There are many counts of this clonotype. In DNA form, the CDR3 reads TGTGCCAGCAGTTTCGGGGTCAGGGGCTATGGCTACACCTTC. Protein: CASSFGVRGYGYTF. This rearrangement joins TRBV12-3 or TRBV12-4 to TRBJ1-2; possible D gene TRBD1, 6 bases. The V end was cut by 3 bases, the J end by 4 bases, with 12 bases between. The CDR3 contains 14 residues.

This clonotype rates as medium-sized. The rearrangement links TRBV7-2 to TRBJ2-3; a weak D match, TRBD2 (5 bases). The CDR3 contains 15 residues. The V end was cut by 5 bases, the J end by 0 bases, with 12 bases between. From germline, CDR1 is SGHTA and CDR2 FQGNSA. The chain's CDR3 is CASSQDYTSTDTQYF. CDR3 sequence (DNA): TGTGCCAGCAGCCAAGACTACACTAGCACAGATACGCAGTATTTT.

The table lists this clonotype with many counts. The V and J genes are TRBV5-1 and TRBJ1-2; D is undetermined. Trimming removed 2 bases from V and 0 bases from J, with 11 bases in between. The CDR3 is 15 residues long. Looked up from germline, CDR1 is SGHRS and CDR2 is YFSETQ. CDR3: CASSFSTAANYGYTF. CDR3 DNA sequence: TGCGCCAGCAGCTTTTCAACCGCCGCTAACTATGGCTACACCTTC.

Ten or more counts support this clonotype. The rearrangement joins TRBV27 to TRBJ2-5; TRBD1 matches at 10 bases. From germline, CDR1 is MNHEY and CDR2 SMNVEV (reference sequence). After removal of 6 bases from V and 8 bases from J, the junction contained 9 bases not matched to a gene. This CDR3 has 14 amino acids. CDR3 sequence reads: CASSLTGGRGTQYF. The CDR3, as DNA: TGTGCCAGCAGCCTGACAGGGGGCCGCGGCACCCAGTACTTC.

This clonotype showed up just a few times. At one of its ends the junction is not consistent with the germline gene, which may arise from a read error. The CDR3 sequence is CASSLLGLAGTYEQYF. The CDR3 DNA reads TGCGCCAGCAGCCTGCTGGGACTAGCGGGGACCTACGAGCAGTACTTT. The genes are TRBV5-1 and TRBJ2-7; 13 bases fit TRBD2. Per germline, CDR1 SGHRS and CDR2 YFSETQ. The CDR3 is made up of 16 amino acids.

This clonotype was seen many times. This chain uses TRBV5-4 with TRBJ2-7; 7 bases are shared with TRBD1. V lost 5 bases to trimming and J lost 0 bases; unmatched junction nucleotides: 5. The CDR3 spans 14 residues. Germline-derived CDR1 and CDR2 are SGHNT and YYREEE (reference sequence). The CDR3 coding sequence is TGTGCCAGCAGTCCGGGACAGAACTCCTACGAGCAGTACTTC. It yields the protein CASSPGQNSYEQYF.

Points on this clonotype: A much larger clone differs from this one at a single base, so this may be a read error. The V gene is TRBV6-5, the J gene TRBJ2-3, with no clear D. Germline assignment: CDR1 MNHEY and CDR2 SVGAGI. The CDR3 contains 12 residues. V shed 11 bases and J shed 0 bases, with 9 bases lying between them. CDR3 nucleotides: TGTGCCGGTGGCTCTAGCACAGATACGCAGTATTTT. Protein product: CAGGSSTDTQYF.

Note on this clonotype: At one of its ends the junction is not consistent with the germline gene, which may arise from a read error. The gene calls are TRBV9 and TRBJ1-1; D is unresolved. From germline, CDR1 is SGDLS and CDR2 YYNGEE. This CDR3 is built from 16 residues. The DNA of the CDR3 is TGTGCAAGCAGCCCCCACGGGTGGGGTGTGGACACTGAAGCTTTCTTT. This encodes CASSPHGWGVDTEAFF.

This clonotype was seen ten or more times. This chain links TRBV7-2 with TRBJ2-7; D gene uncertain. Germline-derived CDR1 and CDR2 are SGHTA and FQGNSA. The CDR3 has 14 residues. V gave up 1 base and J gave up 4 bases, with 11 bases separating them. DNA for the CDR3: TGTGCCAGCAGCTTAGGGCCGACGCCTTACGAGCAGTACTTC. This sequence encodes CASSLGPTPYEQYF.

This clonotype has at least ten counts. The CDR3 is CASSGNYQETQYF. Written as DNA, the CDR3 is TGTGCCAGCAGCGGGAATTACCAAGAGACCCAGTACTTC. The chain is built from TRBV7-2 and TRBJ2-5; D is uncertain. Trimming left V 5 bases short and J 0 bases short, with 7 bases between. Germline CDR1 SGHTA, CDR2 FQGNSA. The CDR3 sequence is 13 residues long.

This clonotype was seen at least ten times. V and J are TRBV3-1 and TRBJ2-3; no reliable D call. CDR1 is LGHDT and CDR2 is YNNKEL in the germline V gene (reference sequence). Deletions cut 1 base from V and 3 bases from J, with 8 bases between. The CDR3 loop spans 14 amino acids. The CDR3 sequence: CASSQVIGTDTQYF. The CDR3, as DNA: TGTGCCAGCAGCCAAGTTATAGGGACAGATACGCAGTATTTT.

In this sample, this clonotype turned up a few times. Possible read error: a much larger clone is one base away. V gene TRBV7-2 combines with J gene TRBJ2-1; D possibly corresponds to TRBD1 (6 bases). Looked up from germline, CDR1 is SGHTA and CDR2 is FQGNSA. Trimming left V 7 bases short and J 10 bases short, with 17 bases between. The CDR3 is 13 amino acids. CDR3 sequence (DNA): TGTGCCAGCAACTTCAAGGGGGTAAGGGAGCAGTTCTTC. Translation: CASNFKGVREQFF.

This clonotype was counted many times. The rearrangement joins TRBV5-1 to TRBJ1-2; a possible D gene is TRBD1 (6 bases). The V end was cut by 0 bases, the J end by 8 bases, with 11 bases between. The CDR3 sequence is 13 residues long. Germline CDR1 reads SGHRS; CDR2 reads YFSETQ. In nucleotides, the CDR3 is TGCGCCAGCAGCTTGGACCTACAGGGAGGCTACACCTTC. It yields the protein CASSLDLQGGYTF.

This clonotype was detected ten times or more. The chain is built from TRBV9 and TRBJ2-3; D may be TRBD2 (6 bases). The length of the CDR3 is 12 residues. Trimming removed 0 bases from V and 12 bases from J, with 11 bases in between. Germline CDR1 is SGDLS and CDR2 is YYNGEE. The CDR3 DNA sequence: TGTGCCAGCAGCGTAGTCCCTAGCGCTCAGTATTTT. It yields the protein CASSVVPSAQYF.

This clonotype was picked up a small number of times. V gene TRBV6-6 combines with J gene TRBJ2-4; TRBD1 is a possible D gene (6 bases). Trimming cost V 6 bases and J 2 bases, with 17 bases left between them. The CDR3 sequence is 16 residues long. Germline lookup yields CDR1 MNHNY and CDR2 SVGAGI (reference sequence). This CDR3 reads CASSHREAQTKNIQYF. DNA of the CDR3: TGTGCCAGCAGCCACAGGGAAGCCCAGACCAAAAACATTCAGTACTTC.

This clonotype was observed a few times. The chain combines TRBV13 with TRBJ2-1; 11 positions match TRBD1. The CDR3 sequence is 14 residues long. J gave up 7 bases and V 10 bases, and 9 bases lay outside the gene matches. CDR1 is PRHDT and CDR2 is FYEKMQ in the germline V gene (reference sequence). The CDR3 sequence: CATSVGTGGNEQFF. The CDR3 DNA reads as TGTGCCACCTCCGTCGGGACAGGGGGGAATGAGCAGTTCTTC.